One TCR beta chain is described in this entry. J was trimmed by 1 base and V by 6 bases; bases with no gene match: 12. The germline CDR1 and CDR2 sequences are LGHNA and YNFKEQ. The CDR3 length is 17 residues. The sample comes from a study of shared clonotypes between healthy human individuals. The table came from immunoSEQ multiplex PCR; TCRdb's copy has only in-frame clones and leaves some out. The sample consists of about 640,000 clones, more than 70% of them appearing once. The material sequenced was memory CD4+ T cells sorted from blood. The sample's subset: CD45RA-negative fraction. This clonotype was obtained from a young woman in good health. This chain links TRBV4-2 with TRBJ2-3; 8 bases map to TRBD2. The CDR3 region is CASRQSRGRLGTDTQYF. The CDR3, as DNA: TGTGCCAGCAGACAAAGTCGCGGGAGGTTGGGCACAGATACGCAGTATTTT.